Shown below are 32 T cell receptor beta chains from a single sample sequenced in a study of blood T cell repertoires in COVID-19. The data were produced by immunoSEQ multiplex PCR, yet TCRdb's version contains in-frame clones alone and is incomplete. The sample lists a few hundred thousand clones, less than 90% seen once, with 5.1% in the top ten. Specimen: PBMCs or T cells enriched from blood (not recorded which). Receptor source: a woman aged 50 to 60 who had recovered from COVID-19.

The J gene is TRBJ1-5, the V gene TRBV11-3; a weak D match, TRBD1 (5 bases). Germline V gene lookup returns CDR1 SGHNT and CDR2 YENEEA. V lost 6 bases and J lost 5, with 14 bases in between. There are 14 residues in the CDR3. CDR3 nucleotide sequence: TGTGCCAGCAGTCACGCAGGGATCGATCAGCCCCAGCATTTT. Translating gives CASSHAGIDQPQHF.

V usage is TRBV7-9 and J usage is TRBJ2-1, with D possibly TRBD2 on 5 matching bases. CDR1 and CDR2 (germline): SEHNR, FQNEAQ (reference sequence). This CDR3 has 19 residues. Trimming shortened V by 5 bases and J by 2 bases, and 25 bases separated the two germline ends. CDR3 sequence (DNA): TGTGCCAGCAGCCTGGGTTCACCGCCCGGGAAAATACCCTACAATGAGCAGTTCTTC. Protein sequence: CASSLGSPPGKIPYNEQFF. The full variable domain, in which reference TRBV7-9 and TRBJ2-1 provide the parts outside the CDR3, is DTGVSQNPRHKITKRGQNVTFRCDPISEHNRLYWYRQTLGQGPEFLTYFQNEAQLEKSRLLSDRFSAERPKGSFSTLEIQRTEQGDSAMYLCASSLGSPPGKIPYNEQFFGPGTRLTVL.

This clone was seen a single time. The CDR3 loop is CASSLSGIKFSGTYEQYF. The DNA for the CDR3 is TGTGCCAGCAGCCTTAGCGGGATCAAATTTTCGGGTACCTACGAGCAGTACTTC. This chain connects TRBV7-9 to TRBJ2-7, with 8 nucleotides matching TRBD2. V shed 5 bases, J shed 2 bases, and the junction held 17 bases outside the gene matches. From germline, CDR1 is SEHNR and CDR2 FQNEAQ (reference sequence). The CDR3 has 18 amino acids.

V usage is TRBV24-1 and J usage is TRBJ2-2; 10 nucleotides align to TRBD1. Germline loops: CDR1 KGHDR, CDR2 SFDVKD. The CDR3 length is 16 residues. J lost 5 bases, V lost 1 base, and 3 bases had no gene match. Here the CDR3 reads CATSDLPGQGTGELFF. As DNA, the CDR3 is TGTGCCACCAGTGATTTACCGGGACAGGGGACCGGGGAGCTGTTTTTT.

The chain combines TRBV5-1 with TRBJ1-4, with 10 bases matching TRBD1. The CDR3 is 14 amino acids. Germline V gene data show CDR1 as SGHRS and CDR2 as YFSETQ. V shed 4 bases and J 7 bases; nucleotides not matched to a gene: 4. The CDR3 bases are TGCGCCAGCAGCGACCGGGACAGGGGTGAAAAACTGTTTTTT. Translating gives CASSDRDRGEKLFF.

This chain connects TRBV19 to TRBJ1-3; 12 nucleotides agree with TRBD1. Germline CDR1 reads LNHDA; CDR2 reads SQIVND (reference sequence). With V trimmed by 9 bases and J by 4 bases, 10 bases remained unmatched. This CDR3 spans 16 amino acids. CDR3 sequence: CASRDRGLGGGNTIYF. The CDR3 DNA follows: TGTGCCAGCCGGGACAGGGGGCTCGGAGGGGGAAACACCATATATTTT.

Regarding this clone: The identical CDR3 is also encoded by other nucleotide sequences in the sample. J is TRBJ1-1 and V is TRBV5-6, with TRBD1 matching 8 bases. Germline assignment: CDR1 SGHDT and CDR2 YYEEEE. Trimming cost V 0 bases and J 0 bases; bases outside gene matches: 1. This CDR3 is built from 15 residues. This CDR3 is CASSLGTGMNTEAFF. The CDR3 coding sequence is TGTGCCAGCAGCTTGGGGACAGGGATGAACACTGAAGCTTTCTTT.

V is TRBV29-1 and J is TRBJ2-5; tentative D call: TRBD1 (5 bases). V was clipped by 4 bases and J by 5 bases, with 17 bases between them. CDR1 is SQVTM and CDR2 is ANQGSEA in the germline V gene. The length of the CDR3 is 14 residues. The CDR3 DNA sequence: TGCAGCGTTGCAGGGCGACTCCGGGTGGAGACCCAGTACTTC. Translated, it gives CSVAGRLRVETQYF.

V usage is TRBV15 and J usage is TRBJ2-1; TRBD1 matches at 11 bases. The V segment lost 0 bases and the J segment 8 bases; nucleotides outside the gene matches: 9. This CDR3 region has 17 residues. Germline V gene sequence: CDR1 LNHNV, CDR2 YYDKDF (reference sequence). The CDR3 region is CATSRESGTGGLDEQFF. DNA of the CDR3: TGTGCCACCAGCAGAGAGTCAGGGACAGGGGGTCTGGATGAGCAGTTCTTC.

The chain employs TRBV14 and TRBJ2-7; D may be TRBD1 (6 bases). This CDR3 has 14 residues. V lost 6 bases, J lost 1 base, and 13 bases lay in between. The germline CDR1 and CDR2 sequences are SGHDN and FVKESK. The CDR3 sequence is CASSLNTGSYEQYF. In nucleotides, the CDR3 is TGTGCCAGCAGTCTTAACACAGGGTCCTACGAGCAGTACTTC.

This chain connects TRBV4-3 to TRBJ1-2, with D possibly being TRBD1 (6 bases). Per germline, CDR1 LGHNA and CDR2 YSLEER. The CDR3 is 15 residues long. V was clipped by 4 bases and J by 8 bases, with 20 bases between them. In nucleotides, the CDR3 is TGCGCCAGCAGCCCACCGGGACAAAGATTCGGCGGCTACACCTTC. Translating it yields CASSPPGQRFGGYTF.

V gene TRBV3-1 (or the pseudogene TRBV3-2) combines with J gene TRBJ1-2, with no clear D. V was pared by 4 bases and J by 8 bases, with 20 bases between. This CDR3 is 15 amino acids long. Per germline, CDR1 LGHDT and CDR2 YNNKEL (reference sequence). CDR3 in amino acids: CASSPSEVGIRGYTF. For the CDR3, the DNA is TGTGCCAGCAGCCCTTCAGAGGTCGGTATTCGGGGCTACACCTTC.

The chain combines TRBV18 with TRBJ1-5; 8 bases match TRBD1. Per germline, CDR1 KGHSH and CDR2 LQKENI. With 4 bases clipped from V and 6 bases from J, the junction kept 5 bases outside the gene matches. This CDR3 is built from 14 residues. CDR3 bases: TGTGCCAGCTCACAACAGGGGGTTAGTCAGCCCCAGCATTTT. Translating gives CASSQQGVSQPQHF.

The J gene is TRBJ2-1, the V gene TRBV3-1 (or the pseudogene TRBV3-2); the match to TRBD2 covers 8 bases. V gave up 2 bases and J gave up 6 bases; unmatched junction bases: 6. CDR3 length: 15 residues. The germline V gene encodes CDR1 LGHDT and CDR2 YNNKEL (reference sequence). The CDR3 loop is CASSQTGGPTNEQFF. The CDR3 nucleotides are TGTGCCAGCAGCCAAACGGGAGGGCCCACCAATGAGCAGTTCTTC.

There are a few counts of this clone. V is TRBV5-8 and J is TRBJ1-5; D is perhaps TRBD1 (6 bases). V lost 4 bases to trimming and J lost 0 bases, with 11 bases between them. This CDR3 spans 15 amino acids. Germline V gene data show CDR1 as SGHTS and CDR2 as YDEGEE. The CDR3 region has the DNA TGTGCCAGCAGCCCCGGGACAAATAGCAATCAGCCCCAGCATTTT. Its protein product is CASSPGTNSNQPQHF.

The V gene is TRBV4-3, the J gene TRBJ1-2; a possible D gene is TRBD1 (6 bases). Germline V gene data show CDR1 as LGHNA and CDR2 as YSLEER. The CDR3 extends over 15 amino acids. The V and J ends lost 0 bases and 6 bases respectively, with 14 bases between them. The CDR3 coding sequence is TGCGCCAGCAGCCAAGATTTGAGGGGGTCGAATGGCTACACCTTC. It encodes CASSQDLRGSNGYTF.

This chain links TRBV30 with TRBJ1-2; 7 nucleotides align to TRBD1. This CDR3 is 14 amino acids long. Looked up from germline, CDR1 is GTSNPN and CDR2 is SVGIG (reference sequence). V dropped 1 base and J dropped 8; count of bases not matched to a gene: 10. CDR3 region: CAWSGGKGASGYTF. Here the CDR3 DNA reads TGTGCCTGGAGTGGGGGAAAGGGGGCGTCGGGCTACACCTTC.

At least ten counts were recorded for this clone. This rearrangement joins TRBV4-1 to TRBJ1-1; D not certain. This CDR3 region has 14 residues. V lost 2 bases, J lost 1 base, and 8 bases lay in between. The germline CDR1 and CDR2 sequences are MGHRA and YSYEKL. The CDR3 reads CASSQTRENTEAFF. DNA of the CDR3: TGCGCCAGCAGCCAAACGAGGGAGAACACTGAAGCTTTCTTT.

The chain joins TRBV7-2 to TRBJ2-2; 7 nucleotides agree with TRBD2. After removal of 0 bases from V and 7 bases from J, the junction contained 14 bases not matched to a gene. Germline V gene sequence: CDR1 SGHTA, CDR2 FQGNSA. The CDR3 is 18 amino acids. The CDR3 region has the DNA TGTGCCAGCAGCTTAGCTGGGGGGGTCGCCCTGAGGGACGGGGAGCTGTTTTTT. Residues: CASSLAGGVALRDGELFF.

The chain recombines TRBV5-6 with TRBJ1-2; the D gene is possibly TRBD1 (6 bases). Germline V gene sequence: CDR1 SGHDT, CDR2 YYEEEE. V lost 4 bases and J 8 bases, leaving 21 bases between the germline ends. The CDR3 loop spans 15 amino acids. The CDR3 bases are TGTGCCAGCAGCCCTGGGCCAGGGGCCCCCGGAGGCTACACCTTC. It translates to CASSPGPGAPGGYTF. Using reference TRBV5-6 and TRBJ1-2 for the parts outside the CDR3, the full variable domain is DAGVTQSPTHLIKTRGQQVTLRCSPKSGHDTVSWYQQALGQGPQFIFQYYEEEERQRGNFPDRFSGHQFPNYSSELNVNALLLGDSALYLCASSPGPGAPGGYTFGSGTRLTVV.

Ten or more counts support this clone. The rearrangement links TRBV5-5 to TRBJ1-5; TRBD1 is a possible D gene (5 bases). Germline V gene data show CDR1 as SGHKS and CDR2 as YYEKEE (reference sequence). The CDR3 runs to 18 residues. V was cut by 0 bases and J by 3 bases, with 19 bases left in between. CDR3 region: CASSLEVGGTGNNQPQHF. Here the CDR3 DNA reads TGTGCCAGCAGCTTGGAGGTCGGGGGGACTGGGAACAATCAGCCCCAGCATTTT.

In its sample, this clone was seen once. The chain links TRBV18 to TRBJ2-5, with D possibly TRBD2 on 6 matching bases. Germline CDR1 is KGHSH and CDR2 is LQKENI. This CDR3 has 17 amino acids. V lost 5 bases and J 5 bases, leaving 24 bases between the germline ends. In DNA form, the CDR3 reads TGTGCCAGCTCAGACATGGGCCTCGGTGCCCGGGGGGAGACCCAGTACTTC. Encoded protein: CASSDMGLGARGETQYF. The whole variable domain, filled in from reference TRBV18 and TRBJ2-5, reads NAGVMQNPRHLVRRRGQEARLRCSPMKGHSHVYWYRQLPEEGLKFMVYLQKENIIDESGMPKERFSAEFPKEGPSILRIQQVVRGDSAAYFCASSDMGLGARGETQYFGPGTRLLVL.

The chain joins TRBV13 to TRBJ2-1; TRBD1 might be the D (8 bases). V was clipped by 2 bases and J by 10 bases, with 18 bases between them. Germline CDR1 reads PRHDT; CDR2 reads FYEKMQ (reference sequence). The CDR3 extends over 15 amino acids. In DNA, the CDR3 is TGTGCCAGCAGCTTACAGGGGGCGAGACTAGCCGAGCAGTTCTTC. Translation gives CASSLQGARLAEQFF.

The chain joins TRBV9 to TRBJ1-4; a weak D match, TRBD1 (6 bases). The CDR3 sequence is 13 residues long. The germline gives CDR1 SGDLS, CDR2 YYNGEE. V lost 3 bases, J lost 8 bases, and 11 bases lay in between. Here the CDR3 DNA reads TGTGCCAGCAGCGAACAGGGTACGGAAAAACTGTTTTTT. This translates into CASSEQGTEKLFF.

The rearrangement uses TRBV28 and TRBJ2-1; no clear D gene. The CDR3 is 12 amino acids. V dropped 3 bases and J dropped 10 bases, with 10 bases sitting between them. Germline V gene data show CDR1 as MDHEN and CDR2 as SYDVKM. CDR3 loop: CASSLLVREQFF. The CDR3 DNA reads TGTGCCAGCAGTTTGCTCGTGAGGGAGCAGTTCTTC.

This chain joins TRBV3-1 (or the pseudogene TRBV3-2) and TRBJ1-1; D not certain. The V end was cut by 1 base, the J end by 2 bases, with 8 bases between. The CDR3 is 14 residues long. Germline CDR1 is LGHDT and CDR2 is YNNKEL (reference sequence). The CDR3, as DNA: TGTGCCAGCAGCCAAGTTCGGGGTAACACTGAAGCTTTCTTT. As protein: CASSQVRGNTEAFF.

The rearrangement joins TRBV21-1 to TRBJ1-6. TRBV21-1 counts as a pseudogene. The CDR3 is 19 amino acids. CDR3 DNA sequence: TGTGCCAGCAGCAAAGGGGCCAGGGAGGAGGGACCTTATAATTCACCCCTCCACTTT. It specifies CASSKGAREEGPYNSPLHF.

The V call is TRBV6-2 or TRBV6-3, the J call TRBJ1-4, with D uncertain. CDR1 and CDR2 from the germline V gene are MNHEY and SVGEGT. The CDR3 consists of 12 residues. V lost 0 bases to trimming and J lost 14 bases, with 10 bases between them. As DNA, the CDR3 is TGTGCCAGCAGTTACTCGACTAAAGGCCTGTTTTTT. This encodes CASSYSTKGLFF.

As DNA, the CDR3 is TGCGCCAGCAGCTTGCGGGACAGTCAAGAGACCCAGTACTTC. Translation: CASSLRDSQETQYF. The V call is TRBV5-1, the J call TRBJ2-5; 7 nucleotides match TRBD1. The CDR3 totals 14 residues. Trimming removed 1 base from V and 2 bases from J; junction bases left unmatched: 2. CDR1 is SGHRS and CDR2 is YFSETQ in the germline V gene.

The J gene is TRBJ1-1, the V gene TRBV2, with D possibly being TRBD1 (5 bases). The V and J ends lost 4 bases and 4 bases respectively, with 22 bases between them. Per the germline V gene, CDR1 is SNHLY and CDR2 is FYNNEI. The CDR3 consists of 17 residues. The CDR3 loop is CASSAAGIIESGTEAFF. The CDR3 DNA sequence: TGTGCCAGCAGTGCGGCAGGGATCATCGAGTCCGGCACTGAAGCTTTCTTT.

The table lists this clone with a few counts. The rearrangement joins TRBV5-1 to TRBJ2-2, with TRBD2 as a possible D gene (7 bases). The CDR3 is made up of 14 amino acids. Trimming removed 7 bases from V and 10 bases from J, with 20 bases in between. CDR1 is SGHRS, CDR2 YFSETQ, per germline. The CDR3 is CASSLSGGREELFF. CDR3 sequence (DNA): TGCGCCAGCTCCCTATCCGGGGGGCGCGAGGAGCTGTTTTTT.

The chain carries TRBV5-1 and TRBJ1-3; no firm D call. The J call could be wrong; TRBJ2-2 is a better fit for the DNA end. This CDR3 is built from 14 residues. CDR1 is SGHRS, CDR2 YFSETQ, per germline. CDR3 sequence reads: CASSLEGNTGELFF. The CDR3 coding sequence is TGCGCCAGCAGCCTCGAAGGCAACACCGGGGAGCTGTTTTTT.